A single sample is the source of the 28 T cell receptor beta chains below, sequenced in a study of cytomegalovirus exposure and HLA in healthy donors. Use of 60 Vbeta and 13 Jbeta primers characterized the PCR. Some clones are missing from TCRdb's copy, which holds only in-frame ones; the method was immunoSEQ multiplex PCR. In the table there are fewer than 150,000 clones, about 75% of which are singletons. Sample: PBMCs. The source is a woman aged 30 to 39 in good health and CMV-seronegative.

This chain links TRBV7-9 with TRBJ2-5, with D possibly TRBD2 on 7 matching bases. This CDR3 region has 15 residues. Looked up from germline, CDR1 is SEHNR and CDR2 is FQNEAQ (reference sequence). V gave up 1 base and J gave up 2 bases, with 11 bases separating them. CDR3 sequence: CASSLVGGPQETQYF. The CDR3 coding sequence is TGTGCCAGCAGCTTAGTGGGGGGGCCACAAGAGACCCAGTACTTC. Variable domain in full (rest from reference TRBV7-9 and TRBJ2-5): DTGVSQNPRHKITKRGQNVTFRCDPISEHNRLYWYRQTLGQGPEFLTYFQNEAQLEKSRLLSDRFSAERPKGSFSTLEIQRTEQGDSAMYLCASSLVGGPQETQYFGPGTRLLVL.

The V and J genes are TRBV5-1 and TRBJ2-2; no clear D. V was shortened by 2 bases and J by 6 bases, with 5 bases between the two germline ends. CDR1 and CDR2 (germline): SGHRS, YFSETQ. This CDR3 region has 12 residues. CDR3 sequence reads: CASSFPAGELFF. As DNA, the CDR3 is TGCGCCAGCAGCTTCCCCGCCGGGGAGCTGTTTTTT.

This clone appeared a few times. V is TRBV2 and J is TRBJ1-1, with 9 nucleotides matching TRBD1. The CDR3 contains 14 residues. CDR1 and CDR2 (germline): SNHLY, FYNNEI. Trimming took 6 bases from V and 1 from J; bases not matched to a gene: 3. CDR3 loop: CASSPGQGNTEAFF. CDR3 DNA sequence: TGTGCCAGCAGCCCGGGACAGGGGAACACTGAAGCTTTCTTT.

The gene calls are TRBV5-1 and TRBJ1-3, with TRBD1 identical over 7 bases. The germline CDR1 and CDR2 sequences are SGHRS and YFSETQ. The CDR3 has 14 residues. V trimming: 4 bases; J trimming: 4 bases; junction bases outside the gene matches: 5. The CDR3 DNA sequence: TGCGCCAGCAGCCATGGACAGGAGGGAAACACCATATATTTT. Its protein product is CASSHGQEGNTIYF.

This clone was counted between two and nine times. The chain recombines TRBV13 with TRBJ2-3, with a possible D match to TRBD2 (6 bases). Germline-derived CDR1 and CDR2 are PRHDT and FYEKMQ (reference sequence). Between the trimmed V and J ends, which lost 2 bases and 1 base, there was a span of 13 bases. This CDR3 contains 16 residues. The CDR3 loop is CASSLKSGSGTDTQYF. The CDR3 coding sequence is TGTGCCAGCAGCTTAAAATCCGGGAGTGGCACAGATACGCAGTATTTT.

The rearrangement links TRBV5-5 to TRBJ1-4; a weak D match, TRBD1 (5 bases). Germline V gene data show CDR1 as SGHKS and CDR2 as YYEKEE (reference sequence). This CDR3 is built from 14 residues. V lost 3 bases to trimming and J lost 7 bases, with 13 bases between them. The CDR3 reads CASSWTGRGEKLFF. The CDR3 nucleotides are TGTGCCAGCAGCTGGACGGGGAGGGGTGAAAAACTGTTTTTT.

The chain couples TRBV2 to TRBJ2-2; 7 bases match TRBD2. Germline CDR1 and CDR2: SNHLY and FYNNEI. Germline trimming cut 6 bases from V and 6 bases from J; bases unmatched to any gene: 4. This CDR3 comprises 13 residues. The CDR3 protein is CASRLREAGELFF. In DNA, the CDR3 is TGTGCCAGCAGGTTACGGGAGGCCGGGGAGCTGTTTTTT.

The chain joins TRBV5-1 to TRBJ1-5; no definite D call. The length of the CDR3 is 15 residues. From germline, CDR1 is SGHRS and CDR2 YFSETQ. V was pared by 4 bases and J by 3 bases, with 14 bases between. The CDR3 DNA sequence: TGCGCCAGCAGCCGGGAGGATCCCTCCAATCAGCCCCAGCATTTT. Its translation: CASSREDPSNQPQHF.

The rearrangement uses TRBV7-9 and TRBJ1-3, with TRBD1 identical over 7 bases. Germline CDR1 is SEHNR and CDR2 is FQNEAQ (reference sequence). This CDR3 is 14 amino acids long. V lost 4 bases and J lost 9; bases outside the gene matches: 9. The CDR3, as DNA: TGTGCCAGCAGCTCCCGGGACAGAAGCCGCACCATATATTTT. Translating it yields CASSSRDRSRTIYF.

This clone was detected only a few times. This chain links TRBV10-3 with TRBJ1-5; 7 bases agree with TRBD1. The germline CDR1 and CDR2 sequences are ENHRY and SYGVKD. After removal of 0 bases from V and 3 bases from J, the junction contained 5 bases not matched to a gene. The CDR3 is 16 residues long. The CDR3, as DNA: TGTGCCATCAGTGAGTCGGGGGGACAGAACAATCAGCCCCAGCATTTT. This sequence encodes CAISESGGQNNQPQHF.

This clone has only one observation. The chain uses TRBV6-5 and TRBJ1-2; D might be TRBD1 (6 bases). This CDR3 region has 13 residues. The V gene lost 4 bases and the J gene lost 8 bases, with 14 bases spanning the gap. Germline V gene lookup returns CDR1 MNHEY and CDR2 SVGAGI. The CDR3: CASSSQGIRGYTF. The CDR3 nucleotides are TGTGCCAGCAGTTCACAGGGTATTAGAGGCTACACCTTC.

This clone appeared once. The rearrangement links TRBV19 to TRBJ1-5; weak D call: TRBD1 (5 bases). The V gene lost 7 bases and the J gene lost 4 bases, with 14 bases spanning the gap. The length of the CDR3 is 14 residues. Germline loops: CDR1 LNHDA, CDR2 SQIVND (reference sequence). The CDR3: CASMVRDSNQPQHF. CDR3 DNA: TGTGCCAGTATGGTCAGGGATTCTAATCAGCCCCAGCATTTT.

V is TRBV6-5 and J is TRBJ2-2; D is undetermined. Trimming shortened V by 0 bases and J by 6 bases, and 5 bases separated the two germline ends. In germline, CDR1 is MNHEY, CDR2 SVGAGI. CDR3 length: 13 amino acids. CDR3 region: CASSYSSAGELFF. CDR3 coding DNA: TGTGCCAGCAGTTACTCTTCGGCCGGGGAGCTGTTTTTT.

The CDR3: CASSRDLGANTEAFF. In nucleotides, the CDR3 is TGTGCCAGCAGCAGAGATTTGGGGGCGAACACTGAAGCTTTCTTT. The J gene is TRBJ1-1, the V gene TRBV9; D might be TRBD1 (6 bases). The CDR3 covers 15 residues. Germline assignment: CDR1 SGDLS and CDR2 YYNGEE. V was shortened by 4 bases and J by 1 base, with 14 bases between the two germline ends.

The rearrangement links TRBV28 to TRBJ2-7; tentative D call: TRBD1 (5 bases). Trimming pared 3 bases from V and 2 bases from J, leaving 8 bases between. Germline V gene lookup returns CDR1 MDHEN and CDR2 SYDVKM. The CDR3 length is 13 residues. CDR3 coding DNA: TGTGCCAGCAGTTTGGGCAGGGCCTACGAGCAGTACTTC. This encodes CASSLGRAYEQYF. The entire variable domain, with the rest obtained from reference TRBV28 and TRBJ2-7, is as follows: DVKVTQSSRYLVKRTGEKVFLECVQDMDHENMFWYRQDPGLGLRLIYFSYDVKMKEKGDIPEGYSVSREKKERFSLILESASTNQTSMYLCASSLGRAYEQYFGPGTRLTVT.

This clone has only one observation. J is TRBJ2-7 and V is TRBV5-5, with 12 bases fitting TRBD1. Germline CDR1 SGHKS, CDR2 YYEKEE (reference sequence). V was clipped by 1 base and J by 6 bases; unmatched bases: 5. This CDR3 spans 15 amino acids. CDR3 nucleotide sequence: TGTGCCAGCAGCTTGTTCGGGACAGGGGGCTTCGAGCAGTACGTC. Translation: CASSLFGTGGFEQYV.

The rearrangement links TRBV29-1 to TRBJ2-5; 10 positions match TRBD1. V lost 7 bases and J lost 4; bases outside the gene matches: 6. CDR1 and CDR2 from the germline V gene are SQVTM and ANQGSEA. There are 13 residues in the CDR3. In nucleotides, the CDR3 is TGCAGCGGGCGACAGGGGGCAGGAGAGACCCAGTACTTC. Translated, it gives CSGRQGAGETQYF.

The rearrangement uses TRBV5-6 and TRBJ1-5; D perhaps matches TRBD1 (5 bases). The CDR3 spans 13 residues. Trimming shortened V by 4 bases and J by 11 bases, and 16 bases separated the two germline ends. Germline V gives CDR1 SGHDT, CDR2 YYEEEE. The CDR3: CASSPKQGWAQHF. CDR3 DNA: TGTGCCAGCAGCCCCAAGCAGGGCTGGGCCCAGCATTTT.

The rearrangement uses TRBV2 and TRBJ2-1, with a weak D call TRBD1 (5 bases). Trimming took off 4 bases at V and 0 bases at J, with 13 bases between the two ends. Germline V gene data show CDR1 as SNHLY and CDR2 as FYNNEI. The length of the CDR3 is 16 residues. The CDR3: CASSGGGGSSYNEQFF. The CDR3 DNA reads TGTGCCAGCAGTGGGGGCGGCGGTAGCTCCTACAATGAGCAGTTCTTC.

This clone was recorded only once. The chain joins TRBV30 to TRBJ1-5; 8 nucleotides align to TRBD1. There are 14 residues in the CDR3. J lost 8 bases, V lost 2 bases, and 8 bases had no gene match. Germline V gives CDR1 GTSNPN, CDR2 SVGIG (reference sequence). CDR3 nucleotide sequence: TGTGCCTGGAGTCTCACAGGGGGAGTGGAGCCCCAGCATTTT. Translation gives CAWSLTGGVEPQHF.

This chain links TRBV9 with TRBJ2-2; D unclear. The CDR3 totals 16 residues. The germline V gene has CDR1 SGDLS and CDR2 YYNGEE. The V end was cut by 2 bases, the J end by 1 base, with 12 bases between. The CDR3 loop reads CASSVLPVGNTGELFF. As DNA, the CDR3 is TGTGCCAGCAGCGTCCTTCCTGTCGGGAACACCGGGGAGCTGTTTTTT. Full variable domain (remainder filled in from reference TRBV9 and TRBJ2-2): DSGVTQTPKHLITATGQRVTLRCSPRSGDLSVYWYQQSLDQGLQFLIQYYNGEERAKGNILERFSAQQFPDLHSELNLSSLELGDSALYFCASSVLPVGNTGELFFGEGSRLTVL.

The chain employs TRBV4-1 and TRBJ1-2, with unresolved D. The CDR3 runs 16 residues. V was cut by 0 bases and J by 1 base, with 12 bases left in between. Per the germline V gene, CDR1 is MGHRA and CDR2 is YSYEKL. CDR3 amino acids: CASSQEPPGYNYGYTF. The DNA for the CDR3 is TGCGCCAGCAGCCAAGAACCGCCAGGCTATAACTATGGCTACACCTTC.

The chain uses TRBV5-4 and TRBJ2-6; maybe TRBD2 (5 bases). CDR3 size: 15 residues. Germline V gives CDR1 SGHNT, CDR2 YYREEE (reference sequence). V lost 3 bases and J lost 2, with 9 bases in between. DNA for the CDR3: TGTGCCAGCAGCTCTGCGAGGGCTGGGGCCAACGTCCTGACTTTC. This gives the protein CASSSARAGANVLTF.

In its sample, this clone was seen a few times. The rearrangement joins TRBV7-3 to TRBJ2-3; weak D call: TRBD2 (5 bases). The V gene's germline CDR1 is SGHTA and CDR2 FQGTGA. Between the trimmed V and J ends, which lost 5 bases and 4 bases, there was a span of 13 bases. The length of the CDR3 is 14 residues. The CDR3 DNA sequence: TGTGCCAGCAGCGGGGTAGGGAGTTCAGATACGCAGTATTTT. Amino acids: CASSGVGSSDTQYF.

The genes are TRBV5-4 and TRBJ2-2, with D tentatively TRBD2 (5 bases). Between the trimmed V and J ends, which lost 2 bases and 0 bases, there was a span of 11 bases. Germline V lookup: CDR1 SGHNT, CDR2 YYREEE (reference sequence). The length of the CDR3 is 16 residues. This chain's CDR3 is CASSLRRSANTGELFF. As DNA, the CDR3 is TGTGCCAGCAGCTTAAGGAGGAGCGCGAACACCGGGGAGCTGTTTTTT.

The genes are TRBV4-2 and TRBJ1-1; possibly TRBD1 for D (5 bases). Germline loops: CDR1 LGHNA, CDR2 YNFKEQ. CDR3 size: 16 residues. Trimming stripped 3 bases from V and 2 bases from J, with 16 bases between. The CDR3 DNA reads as TGTGCCAGCAGCCAGGGAATTGGACAACTAAACACTGAAGCTTTCTTT. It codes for CASSQGIGQLNTEAFF.

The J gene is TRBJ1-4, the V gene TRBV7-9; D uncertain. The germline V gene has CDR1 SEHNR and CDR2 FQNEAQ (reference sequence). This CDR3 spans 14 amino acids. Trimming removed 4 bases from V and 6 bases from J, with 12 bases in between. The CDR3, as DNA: TGTGCCAGCAGCTCCCGGGTCCATGATGAAAAACTGTTTTTT. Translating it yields CASSSRVHDEKLFF.

The CDR3 spells CASSLPQGTDTQYF. CDR3 nucleotide sequence: TGCGCCAGCAGCTTGCCACAGGGCACAGATACGCAGTATTTT. The V gene is TRBV5-1, the J gene TRBJ2-3; tentative D call: TRBD1 (5 bases). The length of the CDR3 is 14 residues. V gave up 1 base and J gave up 1 base, with 7 bases separating them. Germline CDR1 SGHRS, CDR2 YFSETQ.